This TCR beta chain was retrieved from a study of blood T cell repertoires in COVID-19. The wider study: COVID-19 samples, acute and convalescent, were from the United States, Italy and Spain.

The CDR3 runs 13 residues. Trimming pared 6 bases from V and 0 bases from J, leaving 7 bases between. Authors' methods: Counts of nucleated cells, estimated from reference gene primer amplification, were obtained. Assay used: immunoSEQ multiplex PCR; TCRdb lists only in-frame clones, some missing. Clonal size and the V and J genes are those of that table, whereas D and trimming came from the DNA. This table holds approximately 150,000 clones, roughly 89% found once. This sequence originates from a woman in her sixties who had recovered from COVID-19. The chain employs TRBV12-3 or TRBV12-4 and TRBJ2-3; D is possibly TRBD2 (6 bases). Sequenced sample: peripheral blood. CDR3 in amino acids: CASRGTSTDTQYF. In nucleotides, the CDR3 is TGTGCCAGCAGGGGGACTAGCACAGATACGCAGTATTTT.